These 21 T cell receptor beta chains share one sample of origin, sequenced in a study of shared clonotypes between healthy human individuals. TCRdb keeps only in-frame clones here, not all; method: immunoSEQ multiplex PCR. The table has around 2,000,000 clones, just over 90% seen once. Positive CCR7 selection of CD45RO-negative cells yielded the naive CD8 cells, and terminally differentiated effector memory CD45RA+ cells were excluded. Source material: naive CD8+ T cells from PBMCs. These receptors were taken from a man between 18 and 29 years old in good health. Some clones in this sample may be carry-over from other donors' samples.

The genes are TRBV12-2 and TRBJ1-5; the table's D call TRBD1 went unverified against the DNA. TRBV12-2 is a pseudogene. There are 17 residues in the CDR3. CDR3 sequence reads: CASPSLISRGRNQPQHF. CDR3 sequence (DNA): TGTGCAAGTCCCTCGCTTATTAGCAGGGGTCGAAATCAGCCCCAGCATTTT.

The V call is TRBV28, the J call TRBJ1-2; TRBD1 matches 7 bases. Germline CDR1 is MDHEN and CDR2 is SYDVKM. Trimming took 3 bases from V and 4 from J; bases not matched to a gene: 2. CDR3 size: 13 residues. This chain's CDR3 is CASSFHRGYGYTF. DNA for the CDR3: TGTGCCAGCAGTTTCCACAGGGGCTATGGCTACACCTTC.

This chain joins TRBV19 and TRBJ2-2; the D is unclear. There are 12 residues in the CDR3. Trimming cost V 4 bases and J 4 bases, with 4 bases left between them. Germline CDR1 and CDR2: LNHDA and SQIVND (reference sequence). The CDR3 nucleotides read TGTGCCAGTAGTAGAAGCACCGGGGAGCTGTTTTTT. Protein product: CASSRSTGELFF.

As regards this clone: The junction departs from the called germline gene at one end, perhaps through a read error. The chain recombines TRBV5-6 with TRBJ2-1; D possibly matches TRBD1 or TRBD2 (5 bases each). Germline V gene sequence: CDR1 SGHDT, CDR2 YYEEEE. The CDR3 length is 13 residues. The CDR3 DNA is TGTGCCAGCAGCTCAGGGTCACTAGTACTCGGTCTCTTC. It specifies CASSSGSLVLGLF.

CDR3 residues: CASSLDIWRENTEAFF. CDR3 coding DNA: TGTGCCAGCAGCTTAGATATTTGGAGGGAGAACACTGAAGCTTTCTTT. The rearrangement joins TRBV13 to TRBJ1-1; D is undetermined. V was shortened by 1 base and J by 1 base, with 13 bases between the two germline ends. The CDR3 runs to 16 residues. Germline-derived CDR1 and CDR2 are PRHDT and FYEKMQ (reference sequence). Supplemented by reference TRBV13 and TRBJ1-1, the full variable domain reads AAGVIQSPRHLIKEKRETATLKCYPIPRHDTVYWYQQGPGQDPQFLISFYEKMQSDKGSIPDRFSAQQFSDYHSELNMSSLELGDSALYFCASSLDIWRENTEAFFGQGTRLTVV.

V and J are TRBV5-6 and TRBJ2-3; no clear D. The CDR3 runs to 14 residues. The germline CDR1 and CDR2 sequences are SGHDT and YYEEEE. The V end was cut by 2 bases, the J end by 0 bases, with 7 bases between. CDR3 amino acids: CASSFGVSTDTQYF. The CDR3 bases are TGTGCCAGCAGCTTTGGGGTGAGCACAGATACGCAGTATTTT.

This chain links TRBV14 with TRBJ1-1, with D hard to call. V was trimmed by 0 bases and J by 4 bases, leaving 6 bases between them. Germline lookup yields CDR1 SGHDN and CDR2 FVKESK. The CDR3 has 13 residues. CDR3 nucleotides: TGTGCCAGCAGCCAAGAACAGATCACTGAAGCTTTCTTT. Its protein product is CASSQEQITEAFF. Full variable domain (missing parts from reference TRBV14 and TRBJ1-1): EAGVTQFPSHSVIEKGQTVTLRCDPISGHDNLYWYRRVMGKEIKFLLHFVKESKQDESGMPNNRFLAERTGGTYSTLKVQPAELEDSGVYFCASSQEQITEAFFGQGTRLTVV.

Notes on this clone: Additional DNA sequences in this sample encode the identical CDR3. CDR3 bases: TGTGCCAGCAGCTCAGGGCCCTTGAACACTGAAGCTTTCTTT. Encoded protein: CASSSGPLNTEAFF. V and J are TRBV7-9 and TRBJ1-1, with D possibly TRBD1 on 5 matching bases. Looked up from germline, CDR1 is SEHNR and CDR2 is FQNEAQ (reference sequence). CDR3 length: 14 amino acids. V shed 4 bases and J shed 0 bases, with 9 bases lying between them.

With respect to this clone: The same CDR3 can be traced to other DNA sequences in this sample. The chain employs TRBV6-6 and TRBJ2-7; 9 nucleotides align to TRBD1. Germline V lookup: CDR1 MNHNY, CDR2 SVGAGI (reference sequence). There are 12 residues in the CDR3. Unmatched junction bases numbered 1, after V lost 8 bases and J lost 2 bases. This CDR3 is CASGDRAYEQYF. The DNA for the CDR3 is TGTGCCAGCGGGGACAGGGCCTACGAGCAGTACTTC.

The V call is TRBV28, the J call TRBJ2-1; D may be TRBD2 (6 bases). The CDR3 consists of 16 residues. The ends were cut back, 1 base at V and 4 bases at J, with 14 bases in the middle. Per germline, CDR1 MDHEN and CDR2 SYDVKM. DNA for the CDR3: TGTGCCAGCAGTTTATCCGGCGGGATGGGTTACAATGAGCAGTTCTTC. As protein: CASSLSGGMGYNEQFF. The whole variable domain, remainder taken from reference TRBV28 and TRBJ2-1, is DVKVTQSSRYLVKRTGEKVFLECVQDMDHENMFWYRQDPGLGLRLIYFSYDVKMKEKGDIPEGYSVSREKKERFSLILESASTNQTSMYLCASSLSGGMGYNEQFFGPGTRLTVL.

This chain joins TRBV4-1 and TRBJ1-2; 9 nucleotides align to TRBD1. The V gene's germline CDR1 is MGHRA and CDR2 YSYEKL. This CDR3 has 15 residues. Losses at the gene ends were 1 base for V and 6 bases for J; bases not matched to a gene: 6. This chain's CDR3 is CASSQVDRGLDGYTF. CDR3 bases: TGCGCCAGCAGCCAAGTTGACAGGGGGTTGGATGGCTACACCTTC.

The chain joins TRBV7-9 to TRBJ1-1; TRBD1 agrees at 10 bases. This CDR3 spans 14 amino acids. Germline V CDR1 and CDR2: SEHNR, FQNEAQ (reference sequence). V dropped 5 bases and J dropped 6; count of bases not matched to a gene: 6. The CDR3 loop reads CASSQTGGASEAFF. CDR3 nucleotide sequence: TGTGCCAGCAGCCAGACAGGGGGCGCGTCTGAAGCTTTCTTT.

V gene TRBV6-6 combines with J gene TRBJ2-1; 7 nucleotides line up with TRBD2. This CDR3 has 14 residues. Germline V gene sequence: CDR1 MNHNY, CDR2 SVGAGI (reference sequence). V dropped 8 bases and J dropped 3; count of bases not matched to a gene: 7. This CDR3 reads CASARDYSYNEQFF. The CDR3 region has the DNA TGTGCCAGCGCCCGGGACTACAGCTACAATGAGCAGTTCTTC.

The gene calls are TRBV28 and TRBJ1-2; 7 nucleotides agree with TRBD1. Trimming cost V 6 bases and J 5 bases; bases outside gene matches: 6. The germline V gene has CDR1 MDHEN and CDR2 SYDVKM. This CDR3 region has 13 residues. The CDR3 loop reads CASSRGGNYGYTF. The CDR3, as DNA: TGTGCCAGCAGCAGGGGGGGTAATTATGGCTACACCTTC.

On this clone itself: Other DNA sequences of this sample code for an identical CDR3. The chain joins TRBV28 to TRBJ1-2; D is ambiguous. CDR1 and CDR2 (germline): MDHEN, SYDVKM. V lost 2 bases and J 5 bases, leaving 9 bases between the germline ends. The CDR3 extends over 13 amino acids. CDR3 bases: TGTGCCAGCAGTTTAGCTGGGTATTATGGCTACACCTTC. Translation: CASSLAGYYGYTF.

The chain employs TRBV6-1 and TRBJ1-2, with a weak D call TRBD1 (6 bases). The germline V and J ends were trimmed by 4 bases and 0 bases, with 6 bases remaining between them. Germline values: CDR1 MNHNS, CDR2 SASEGT. The CDR3 covers 13 residues. CDR3 DNA: TGTGCCAGCAGTGGGACAGCTAACTATGGCTACACCTTC. This sequence encodes CASSGTANYGYTF.

The rearrangement joins TRBV7-2 to TRBJ2-7; 7 bases are shared with TRBD1. The V gene end was trimmed by 2 bases and the J gene end by 3 bases; junction bases not matched to a gene: 10. CDR1 SGHTA and CDR2 FQGNSA come from the germline V gene. The CDR3 contains 16 residues. The DNA of the CDR3 is TGTGCCAGCAGCTTAAATCGTCGGGCAGGGGGCTACGAGCAGTACTTC. Translating gives CASSLNRRAGGYEQYF.

This clone was seen once. The rearrangement links TRBV6-1 to TRBJ1-2; tentative D call: TRBD1 (5 bases). There are 16 residues in the CDR3. Trimming removed 4 bases at V and 2 bases at J, with 17 bases between. The germline V gene encodes CDR1 MNHNS and CDR2 SASEGT. This chain's CDR3 is CASSADRYLTNYGYTF. CDR3 DNA sequence: TGTGCCAGCAGTGCAGACAGATATCTAACCAACTATGGCTACACCTTC.

For this clone: Other DNA sequences in this specimen translate into the identical CDR3. The rearrangement links TRBV5-4 to TRBJ2-7; D is undetermined. Per the germline V gene, CDR1 is SGHNT and CDR2 is YYREEE (reference sequence). The CDR3 has 13 amino acids. V shed 0 bases and J shed 3 bases, with 7 bases lying between them. CDR3: CASSLERSYEQYF. In DNA, the CDR3 is TGTGCCAGCAGCTTGGAAAGGAGCTACGAGCAGTACTTC.

The chain has TRBV28 and TRBJ1-1, with a possible D match to TRBD1 (5 bases). V was clipped by 5 bases and J by 8 bases, with 9 bases between them. This CDR3 has 11 amino acids. Germline assignment: CDR1 MDHEN and CDR2 SYDVKM. CDR3 DNA: TGTGCCAGCAGTATGGGGGGAGAAGCTTTCTTT. Translation: CASSMGGEAFF.

The chain carries TRBV10-3 and TRBJ1-5; 11 nucleotides match TRBD1. CDR1 is ENHRY and CDR2 is SYGVKD in the germline V gene. The CDR3 has 16 residues. V gave up 3 bases and J gave up 4 bases; unmatched junction bases: 5. The DNA of the CDR3 is TGTGCCATCAGTGACCCGGGGACAGGGGGGAATCAGCCCCAGCATTTT. This translates into CAISDPGTGGNQPQHF.